Listed here is a single T cell receptor (beta chain). Its recognized antigen is unknown. There are no base qualities to consult, and no much larger clone falls within one base. This sample is drawn from a study of identical twins (dated by TCRdb to the mid-2010s). In terms of the full investigation: To test whether fetal clonotypes persist, the study used deep sequencing on TCR alpha and beta repertoires from monozygotic twins, unrelated adults of various ages, and cord blood. To rule out contamination, replicate twin experiments were performed at different times with different library preparation protocols. The full study reports these points: Recombination models systematically underestimated out-of-frame TCR alpha sharing in monozygotic twins but agreed with sharing between unrelated individuals. Zero-insertion analyses could be partly confounded by invariant T cells such as MAIT and iNKT, although diverse VJ usage argued against such confounding for most clonotypes. Because the same donors could not be followed over many years, the conclusions depended on cross-sectional statistical analysis. A weaker excess of twin sharing was found in beta out-of-frame sequences because the signal-to-noise ratio was lowered by fewer shared sequences. Fewer insertions were carried by abundant cord blood beta clonotypes; a weaker similar trend was observed in young adult naive repertoires, while no such trend was observed in memory repertoires. Compared with coincidental sharing between unrelated individuals, out-of-frame TCR alpha sequences shared between twins showed an excess of sequences with low generation probability.

CDR1 and CDR2, looked up from the germline V gene, are SGHVS and FQNEAQ. From the cysteine up to the phenylalanine, the CDR3 has a length of 13 residues. The DNA shown is the 39-base CDR3, in frame from base 1. Relative to germline, V is 3 bases shorter and J is 6 bases shorter, with 9 bases between their ends. All donors were healthy Caucasians. Three unrelated non-twin adults were additionally sequenced: a male aged 18 to 30, a male aged 50 to 60 and a female aged 50 to 60. Using Miltenyi CD45RO+ enrichment and human naive T-cell isolation kits, memory (CD45RO+) and naive T cells were isolated from PBMC. Libraries were constructed by 5' RACE. Instrument on record: Illumina HiSeq 2000. Template switching added a universal primer binding site, and the final cDNA carried a unique molecular identifier that allowed TCR cDNA molecules to be counted accurately. Specific primers in the conserved constant-segment region were used to synthesize first-strand cDNA for the TCR alpha and beta chains. Each cDNA library was double barcoded, with a SMART-Mk sample barcode plus Illumina barcodes, to control for contamination. TruSeq adapter sequences, together with Illumina sample barcodes, were added in two successive PCR steps. TCR alpha and beta cDNA libraries were sequenced on the Illumina HiSeq platform with custom primers. Processing in the source paper ran as follows. MiGEC was used to process raw reads and extract unique molecular identifiers, and MiXCR was used to find CDR3 positions. Recombination models were inferred per individual with the repgenHMM and IGoR tools using an EM algorithm. The tcR package in R was used for shared clonotype analysis, with sharing normalized by the product of cloneset sizes. Out-of-frame nonproductive sequences were analyzed to study raw recombination free of thymic and clonal selection effects. TCRdb handled the public reads itself, with Q25 trimming in fastp and clone calling in MiXCR, and kept productive beta chains. All rows with the same CDR3 protein become a single entry with the most common DNA and genes. The authors' filters were not applied to this entry. The sample table shows about 690,000 distinct CDR3 sequences, and 6.1% are seen once. 1.5% to 2% of the sample belongs to the ten largest clones.

Specimen: naive T cells sorted from blood. Reading the label with the study, this specimen's cell subset or site is: cells isolated with a human naive T-cell isolation kit. This clonotype was obtained from a young man in good health. The chain is made from TRBV7-8 and TRBJ2-1; the D gene is unclear. The DNA sequence is given as TGTGCCAGCAGCTTCGAGCATTCCAATGAGCAGTTCTTC. It translates as CASSFEHSNEQFF.